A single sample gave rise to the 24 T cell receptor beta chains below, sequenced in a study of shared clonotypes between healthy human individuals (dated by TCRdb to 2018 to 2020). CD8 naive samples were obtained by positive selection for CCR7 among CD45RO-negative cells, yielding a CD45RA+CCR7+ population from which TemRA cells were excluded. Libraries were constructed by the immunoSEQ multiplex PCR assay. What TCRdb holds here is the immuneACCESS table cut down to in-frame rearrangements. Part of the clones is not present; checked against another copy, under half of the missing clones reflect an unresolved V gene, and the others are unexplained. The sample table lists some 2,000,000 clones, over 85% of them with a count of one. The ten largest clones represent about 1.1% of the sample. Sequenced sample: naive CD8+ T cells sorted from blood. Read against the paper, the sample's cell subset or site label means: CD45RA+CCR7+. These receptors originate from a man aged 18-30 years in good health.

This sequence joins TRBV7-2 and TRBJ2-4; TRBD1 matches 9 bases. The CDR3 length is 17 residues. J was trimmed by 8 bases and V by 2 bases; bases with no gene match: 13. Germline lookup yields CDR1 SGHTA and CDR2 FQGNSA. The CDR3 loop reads CASSLNPGPGTGHIQYF. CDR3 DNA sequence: TGTGCCAGCAGCTTAAATCCAGGACCCGGGACAGGGCACATTCAGTACTTC.

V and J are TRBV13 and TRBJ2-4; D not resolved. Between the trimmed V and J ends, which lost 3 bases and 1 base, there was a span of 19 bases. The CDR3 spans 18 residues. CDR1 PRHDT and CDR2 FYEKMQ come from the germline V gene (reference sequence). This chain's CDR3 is CASSFSQASLGAKNIQYF. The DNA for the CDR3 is TGTGCCAGCAGCTTCTCTCAGGCCTCCCTGGGGGCCAAAAACATTCAGTACTTC.

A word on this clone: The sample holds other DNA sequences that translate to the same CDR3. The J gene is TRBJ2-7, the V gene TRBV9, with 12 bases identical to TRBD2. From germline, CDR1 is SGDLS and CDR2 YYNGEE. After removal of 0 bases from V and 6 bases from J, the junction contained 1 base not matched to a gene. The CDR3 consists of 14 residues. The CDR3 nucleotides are TGTGCCAGCAGCGTAGGACTAGCGGGGGTCGAGCAGTACTTC. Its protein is CASSVGLAGVEQYF.

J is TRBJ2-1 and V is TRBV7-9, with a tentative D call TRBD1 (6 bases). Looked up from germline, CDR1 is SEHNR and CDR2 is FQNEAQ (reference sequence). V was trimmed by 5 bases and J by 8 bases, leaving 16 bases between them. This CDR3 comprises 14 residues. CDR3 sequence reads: CASSPFQGSHEQFF. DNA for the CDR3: TGTGCCAGCAGCCCCTTTCAGGGGTCGCATGAGCAGTTCTTC.

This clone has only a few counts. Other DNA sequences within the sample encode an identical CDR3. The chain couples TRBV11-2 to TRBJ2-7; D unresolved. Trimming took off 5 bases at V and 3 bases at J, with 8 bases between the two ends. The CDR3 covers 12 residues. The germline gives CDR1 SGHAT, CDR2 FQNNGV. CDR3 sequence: CASSPPDYEQYF. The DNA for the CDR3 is TGTGCCAGCAGCCCGCCGGACTACGAGCAGTACTTC.

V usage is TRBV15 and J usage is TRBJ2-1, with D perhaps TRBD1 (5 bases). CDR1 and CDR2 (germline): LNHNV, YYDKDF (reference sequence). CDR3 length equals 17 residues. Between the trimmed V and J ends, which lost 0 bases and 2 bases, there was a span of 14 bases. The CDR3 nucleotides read TGTGCCACCAGCAGAGAGTACTTAGGGGTCCCCTACAATGAGCAGTTCTTC. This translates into CATSREYLGVPYNEQFF.

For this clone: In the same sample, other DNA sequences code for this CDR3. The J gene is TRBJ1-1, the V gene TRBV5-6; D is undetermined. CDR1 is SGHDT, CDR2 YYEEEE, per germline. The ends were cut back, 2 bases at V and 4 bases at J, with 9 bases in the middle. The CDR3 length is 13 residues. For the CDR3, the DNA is TGTGCCAGCAGCTTCGGGGAATCCACTGAAGCTTTCTTT. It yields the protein CASSFGESTEAFF.

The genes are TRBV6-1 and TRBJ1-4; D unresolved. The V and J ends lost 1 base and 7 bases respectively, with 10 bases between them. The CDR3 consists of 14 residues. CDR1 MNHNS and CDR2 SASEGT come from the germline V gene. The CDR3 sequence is CASSEGPVGEKLFF. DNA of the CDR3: TGTGCCAGCAGTGAAGGTCCCGTGGGTGAAAAACTGTTTTTT.

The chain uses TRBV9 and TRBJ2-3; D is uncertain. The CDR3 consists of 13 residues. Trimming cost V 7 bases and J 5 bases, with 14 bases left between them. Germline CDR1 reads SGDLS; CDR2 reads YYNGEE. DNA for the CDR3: TGTGCCAGCGCCCGGGTCCCAGGAGATACGCAGTATTTT. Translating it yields CASARVPGDTQYF.

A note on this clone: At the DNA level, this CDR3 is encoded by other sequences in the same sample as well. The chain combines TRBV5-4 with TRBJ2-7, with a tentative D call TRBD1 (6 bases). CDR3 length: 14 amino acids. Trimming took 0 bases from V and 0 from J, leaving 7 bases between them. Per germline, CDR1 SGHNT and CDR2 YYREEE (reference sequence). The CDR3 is CASSLVGGSYEQYF. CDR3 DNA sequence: TGTGCCAGCAGCTTGGTAGGGGGCTCCTACGAGCAGTACTTC.

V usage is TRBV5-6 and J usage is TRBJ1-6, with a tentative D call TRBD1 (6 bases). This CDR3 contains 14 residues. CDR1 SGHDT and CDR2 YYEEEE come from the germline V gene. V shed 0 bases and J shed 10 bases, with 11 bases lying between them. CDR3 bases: TGTGCCAGCAGCTTGGAGGGGGACTCCTCACCCCTCCACTTT. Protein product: CASSLEGDSSPLHF.

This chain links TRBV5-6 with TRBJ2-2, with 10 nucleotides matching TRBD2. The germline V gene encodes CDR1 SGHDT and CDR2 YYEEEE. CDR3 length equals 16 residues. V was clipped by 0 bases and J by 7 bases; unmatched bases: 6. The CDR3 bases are TGTGCCAGCAGCTTGGCCCTAGCGGGGGCCCGCGGGGAGCTGTTTTTT. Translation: CASSLALAGARGELFF.

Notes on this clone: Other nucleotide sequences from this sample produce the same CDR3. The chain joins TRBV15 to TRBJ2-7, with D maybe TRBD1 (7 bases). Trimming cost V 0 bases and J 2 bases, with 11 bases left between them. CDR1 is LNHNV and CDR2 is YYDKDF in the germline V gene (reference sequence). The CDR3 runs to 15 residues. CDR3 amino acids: CATSRDRGTAYEQYF. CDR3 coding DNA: TGTGCCACCAGCAGAGATCGGGGGACAGCCTACGAGCAGTACTTC. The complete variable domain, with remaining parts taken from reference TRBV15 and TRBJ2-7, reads DAMVIQNPRYQVTQFGKPVTLSCSQTLNHNVMYWYQQKSSQAPKLLFHYYDKDFNNEADTPDNFQSRRPNTSFCFLDIRSPGLGDTAMYLCATSRDRGTAYEQYFGPGTRLTVT.

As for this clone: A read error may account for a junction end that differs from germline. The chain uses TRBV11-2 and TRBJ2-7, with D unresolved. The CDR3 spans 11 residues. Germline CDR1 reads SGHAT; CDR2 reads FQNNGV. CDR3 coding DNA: TGTGCCAGCTCCTCCGGGCTCGGTAGGTTCTTC. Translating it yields CASSSGLGRFF.

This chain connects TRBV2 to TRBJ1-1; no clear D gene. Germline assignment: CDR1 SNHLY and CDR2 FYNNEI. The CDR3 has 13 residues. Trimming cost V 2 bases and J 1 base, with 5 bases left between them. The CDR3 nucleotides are TGTGCCAGCAGTGAACCGGGGAACACTGAAGCTTTCTTT. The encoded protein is CASSEPGNTEAFF.

The CDR3 DNA reads as TGCGCCAGCAGCCAAGAGGGTTTCCCGGGGGGCACCGGGGAGCTGTTTTTT. Translation: CASSQEGFPGGTGELFF. The gene calls are TRBV4-3 and TRBJ2-2, with 7 bases aligning to TRBD2. Germline CDR1 and CDR2: LGHNA and YSLEER. V was clipped by 0 bases and J by 4 bases; unmatched bases: 8. CDR3 length equals 17 residues.

For the CDR3, the DNA is TGCGCCAGCGGCCCGCCGACAGGCCTCCTCTATGGCTACACCTTC. Its translation: CASGPPTGLLYGYTF. The gene calls are TRBV10-2 and TRBJ1-2, with D possibly matching TRBD1 (6 bases). Trimming took 8 bases from V and 4 from J, leaving 20 bases between them. The CDR3 is made up of 15 amino acids. Germline lookup yields CDR1 WSHSY and CDR2 SAAADI.

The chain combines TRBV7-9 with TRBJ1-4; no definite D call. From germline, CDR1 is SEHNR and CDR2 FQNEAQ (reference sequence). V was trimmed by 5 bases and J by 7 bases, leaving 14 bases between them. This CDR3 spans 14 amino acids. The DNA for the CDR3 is TGTGCCAGCAGCGACCGGGCAGGCGGTGAAAAACTGTTTTTT. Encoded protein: CASSDRAGGEKLFF.

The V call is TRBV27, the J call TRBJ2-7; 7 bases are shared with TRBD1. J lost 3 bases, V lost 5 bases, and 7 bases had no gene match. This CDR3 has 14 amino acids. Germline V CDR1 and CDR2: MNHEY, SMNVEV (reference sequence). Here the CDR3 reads CASSTTGDGYEQYF. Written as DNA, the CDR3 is TGTGCCAGCAGTACAACAGGGGATGGCTACGAGCAGTACTTC.

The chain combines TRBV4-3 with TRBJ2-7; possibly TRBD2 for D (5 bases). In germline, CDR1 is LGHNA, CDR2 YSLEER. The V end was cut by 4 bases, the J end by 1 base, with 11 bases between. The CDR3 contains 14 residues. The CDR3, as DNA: TGCGCCAGCAGCCCCTGGGAGTTTTCCTACGAGCAGTACTTC. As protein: CASSPWEFSYEQYF.

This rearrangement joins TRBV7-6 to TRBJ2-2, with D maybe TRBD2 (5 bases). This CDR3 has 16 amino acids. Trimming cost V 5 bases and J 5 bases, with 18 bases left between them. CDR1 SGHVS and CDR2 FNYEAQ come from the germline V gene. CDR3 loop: CASSPASGPGTGELFF. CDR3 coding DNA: TGTGCCAGCAGCCCAGCCTCCGGACCGGGGACCGGGGAGCTGTTTTTT.

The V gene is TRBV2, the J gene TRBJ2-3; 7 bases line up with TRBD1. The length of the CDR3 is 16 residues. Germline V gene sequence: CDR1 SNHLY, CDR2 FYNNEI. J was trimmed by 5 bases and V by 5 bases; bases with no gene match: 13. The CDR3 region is CASSSFDRVHVDTQYF. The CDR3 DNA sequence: TGTGCCAGCAGTTCCTTTGACAGGGTTCATGTAGATACGCAGTATTTT.

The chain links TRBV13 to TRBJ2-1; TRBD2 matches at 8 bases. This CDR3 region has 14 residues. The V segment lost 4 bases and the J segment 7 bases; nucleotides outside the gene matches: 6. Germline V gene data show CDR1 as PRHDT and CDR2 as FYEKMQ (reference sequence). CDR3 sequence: CASSSTSGSNEQFF. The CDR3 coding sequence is TGTGCCAGCAGCTCGACGAGCGGGAGTAATGAGCAGTTCTTC.

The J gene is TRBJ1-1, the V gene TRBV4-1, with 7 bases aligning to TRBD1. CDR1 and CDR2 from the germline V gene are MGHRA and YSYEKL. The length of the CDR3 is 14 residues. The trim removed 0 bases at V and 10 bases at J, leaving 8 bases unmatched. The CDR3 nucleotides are TGCGCCAGCAGCCAAGATAAAGCAGGGGGGGGAGCTTTCTTT. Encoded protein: CASSQDKAGGGAFF.